This entry lists 32 T cell receptor beta chains sequenced from one sample in a study of blood T cell repertoires in COVID-19. Libraries were prepared by immunoSEQ multiplex PCR; TCRdb keeps only in-frame clonotypes and omits some of them. The data hold 190,000 or so clones, with 75% to 90% observed a single time. Sequencing was performed on PBMCs or T cells enriched from blood (not recorded which). The receptors originated from a woman in her 30s who had recovered from COVID-19.

The chain has TRBV9 and TRBJ1-5, with TRBD1 identical over 10 bases. Per the germline V gene, CDR1 is SGDLS and CDR2 is YYNGEE. This CDR3 comprises 15 residues. With 4 bases clipped from V and 6 bases from J, the junction kept 7 bases outside the gene matches. CDR3 in amino acids: CASSRTGGEGQPQHF. CDR3 in DNA: TGTGCCAGCAGCCGGACAGGGGGTGAAGGTCAGCCCCAGCATTTT.

This clone was seen only a few times. This sequence joins TRBV6-5 and TRBJ1-1, with D perhaps matching TRBD1 (5 bases). V lost 3 bases and J lost 6, with 17 bases in between. Germline values: CDR1 MNHEY, CDR2 SVGAGI. CDR3 length: 15 residues. The CDR3 is CASSYDGQVLPEAFF. The CDR3 DNA reads as TGTGCCAGCAGTTATGACGGACAAGTCCTCCCTGAAGCTTTCTTT.

CDR3 in amino acids: CASSLTGTTYEQYF. CDR3 nucleotide sequence: TGTGCCAGCAGCTTGACGGGGACTACCTACGAGCAGTACTTC. V and J are TRBV5-5 and TRBJ2-7; TRBD2 matches at 7 bases. CDR1 is SGHKS, CDR2 YYEKEE, per germline (reference sequence). This CDR3 region has 14 residues. V lost 1 base to trimming and J lost 2 bases; unmatched junction nucleotides: 3.

The DNA for the CDR3 is TGTGCCAGCAGCGCGGGACTAGCGGGAGCAAAAGAGACCCAGTACTTC. Amino acid sequence: CASSAGLAGAKETQYF. The rearrangement joins TRBV5-4 to TRBJ2-5, with 14 nucleotides matching TRBD2. Trimming cost V 4 bases and J 3 bases; bases outside gene matches: 5. The CDR3 extends over 16 amino acids. Germline CDR1 and CDR2: SGHNT and YYREEE (reference sequence).

This chain uses TRBV11-1 with TRBJ2-7; 7 bases match TRBD2. Germline V gives CDR1 SGHAT, CDR2 FQDESV (reference sequence). The V gene end was trimmed by 3 bases and the J gene end by 4 bases; junction bases not matched to a gene: 3. CDR3 length: 13 amino acids. The CDR3 region is CASSLGLIYEQYF. The CDR3 DNA follows: TGTGCCAGCAGCTTGGGACTAATATACGAGCAGTACTTC. Full variable domain (missing parts from reference TRBV11-1 and TRBJ2-7): EAEVAQSPRYKITEKSQAVAFWCDPISGHATLYWYRQILGQGPELLVQFQDESVVDDSQLPKDRFSAERLKGVDSTLKIQPAELGDSAMYLCASSLGLIYEQYFGPGTRLTVT.

J is TRBJ1-1 and V is TRBV14, with D hard to call. There are 13 residues in the CDR3. Germline V gene lookup returns CDR1 SGHDN and CDR2 FVKESK. Trimming cost V 4 bases and J 1 base, with 7 bases left between them. CDR3 residues: CASSRSRNTEAFF. CDR3 in DNA: TGTGCCAGCAGCCGTTCTAGGAACACTGAAGCTTTCTTT. The full variable domain, rest sourced from reference TRBV14 and TRBJ1-1, is EAGVTQFPSHSVIEKGQTVTLRCDPISGHDNLYWYRRVMGKEIKFLLHFVKESKQDESGMPNNRFLAERTGGTYSTLKVQPAELEDSGVYFCASSRSRNTEAFFGQGTRLTVV.

This sequence joins TRBV6-5 and TRBJ2-5; 11 bases are shared with TRBD2. Germline V lookup: CDR1 MNHEY, CDR2 SVGAGI. Germline trimming cut 5 bases from V and 1 base from J; bases unmatched to any gene: 0. This CDR3 spans 14 amino acids. CDR3 nucleotides: TGTGCCAGCAGTACTAGCGGGGGCCAAGAGACCCAGTACTTC. It translates to CASSTSGGQETQYF.

The chain combines TRBV30 with TRBJ1-4, with D possibly TRBD1 on 5 matching bases. The CDR3 has 13 residues. Looked up from germline, CDR1 is GTSNPN and CDR2 is SVGIG (reference sequence). The germline V and J ends were trimmed by 8 bases and 0 bases, with 10 bases remaining between them. This chain's CDR3 is CAGIQATNEKLFF. The CDR3 nucleotides are TGTGCCGGAATACAGGCAACTAATGAAAAACTGTTTTTT.

This sequence joins TRBV5-4 and TRBJ2-7; a weak D match, TRBD1 (5 bases). Trimming stripped 0 bases from V and 4 bases from J, with 14 bases between. This CDR3 contains 15 residues. The germline V gene encodes CDR1 SGHNT and CDR2 YYREEE (reference sequence). CDR3 DNA: TGTGCCAGCAGCTTGGTAGACAGAATCGATTACGAGCAGTACTTC. This codes for CASSLVDRIDYEQYF.

This chain connects TRBV20-1 to TRBJ1-1; 7 positions agree with TRBD1. Looked up from germline, CDR1 is DFQATT and CDR2 is SNEGSKA (reference sequence). V lost 3 bases and J lost 1; bases outside the gene matches: 5. The length of the CDR3 is 14 residues. CDR3 loop: CSASPGTENTEAFF. In DNA, the CDR3 is TGCAGTGCTAGTCCCGGGACAGAGAACACTGAAGCTTTCTTT.

This clone was observed a single time. The gene calls are TRBV7-2 and TRBJ2-7; 8 nucleotides align to TRBD2. The CDR3 is 15 residues long. The V gene end was trimmed by 4 bases and the J gene end by 2 bases; junction bases not matched to a gene: 7. The germline CDR1 and CDR2 sequences are SGHTA and FQGNSA. The CDR3 nucleotides read TGTGCCAGCAGCTCCCGGACTAGCTCTCCCTACGAGCAGTACTTC. Its protein product is CASSSRTSSPYEQYF.

The chain recombines TRBV5-4 with TRBJ1-3; a weak D match, TRBD1 (5 bases). Germline CDR1 SGHNT, CDR2 YYREEE (reference sequence). The CDR3 covers 14 residues. Trimming took 0 bases from V and 4 from J, leaving 8 bases between them. The CDR3 nucleotides read TGTGCCAGCAGCTTGGGACAGTGGGGAAACACCATATATTTT. The encoded protein is CASSLGQWGNTIYF.

The chain carries TRBV30 and TRBJ1-1; D unresolved. V lost 0 bases, J lost 0 bases, and 5 bases lay in between. Per germline, CDR1 GTSNPN and CDR2 SVGIG (reference sequence). The CDR3 is 13 residues long. DNA of the CDR3: TGTGCCTGGAGTGTGTTAGTGAACACTGAAGCTTTCTTT. Translating gives CAWSVLVNTEAFF.

The chain is built from TRBV2 and TRBJ2-2; no clear D gene. This CDR3 is 14 amino acids long. V was clipped by 4 bases and J by 0 bases, with 6 bases between them. The germline V gene has CDR1 SNHLY and CDR2 FYNNEI. The CDR3 reads CASSVVANTGELFF. The CDR3 DNA is TGTGCCAGCAGTGTCGTCGCGAACACCGGGGAGCTGTTTTTT.

The rearrangement links TRBV5-1 to TRBJ1-3, with a possible D match to TRBD1 (6 bases). With 0 bases removed from V and 4 bases from J, the gap between germline ends came to 11 bases. Per the germline V gene, CDR1 is SGHRS and CDR2 is YFSETQ. This CDR3 has 15 amino acids. The CDR3 coding sequence is TGCGCCAGCAGCTTGGCACAGGGAACCGGAAACACCATATATTTT. Protein sequence: CASSLAQGTGNTIYF.

The chain couples TRBV18 to TRBJ1-1; 12 bases fit TRBD1. The length of the CDR3 is 20 residues. Trimming cost V 1 base and J 1 base; bases outside gene matches: 13. Per germline, CDR1 KGHSH and CDR2 LQKENI. The CDR3 loop is CASSPRDRGLSPHQNTEAFF. The CDR3 DNA sequence: TGTGCCAGCTCACCACGGGACAGGGGGCTTTCCCCTCACCAGAACACTGAAGCTTTCTTT.

V and J are TRBV5-1 and TRBJ1-4; 7 bases match TRBD1. Germline assignment: CDR1 SGHRS and CDR2 YFSETQ. The CDR3 runs to 14 residues. After removal of 4 bases from V and 7 bases from J, the junction contained 7 bases not matched to a gene. CDR3 coding DNA: TGCGCCAGCAGCCTGACAGGGCGAGTTGAAAAACTGTTTTTT. Translation: CASSLTGRVEKLFF.

V and J are TRBV6-2 or TRBV6-3 and TRBJ2-1, with 14 positions matching TRBD2. The CDR3 is made up of 13 amino acids. CDR1 is MNHEY and CDR2 is SVGEGT in the germline V gene. V trimming: 5 bases; J trimming: 15 bases; junction bases outside the gene matches: 6. For the CDR3, the DNA is TGTGCCAGCAGTACGACTAGCGGGAGGGTTCTGTTCTTC. It specifies CASSTTSGRVLFF.

This chain joins TRBV18 and TRBJ2-1; D possibly corresponds to TRBD1 (6 bases). Trimming cost V 2 bases and J 9 bases, with 14 bases left between them. Germline V gives CDR1 KGHSH, CDR2 LQKENI. The CDR3 runs to 14 residues. CDR3 bases: TGTGCCAGCTCACCAATAGAAGGGGGTGGTGAGCAGTTCTTC. It translates to CASSPIEGGGEQFF.

The chain is built from TRBV9 and TRBJ1-3; TRBD1 is a possible D gene (5 bases). Trimming took off 4 bases at V and 0 bases at J, with 14 bases between the two ends. The CDR3 contains 16 residues. CDR1 is SGDLS, CDR2 YYNGEE, per germline. The CDR3 DNA reads as TGTGCCAGCAGCCCCCAGGGTTCCTTCTCTGGAAACACCATATATTTT. Protein: CASSPQGSFSGNTIYF.

Remarks on this clone: The sample holds other DNA sequences that translate to the same CDR3. The J gene is TRBJ2-7, the V gene TRBV18, with 8 bases matching TRBD1. The J segment lost 5 bases and the V segment lost 2 bases, leaving 2 bases of the junction unmatched. Germline assignment: CDR1 KGHSH and CDR2 LQKENI. The CDR3 consists of 13 residues. CDR3 in amino acids: CASSPTTGDEQYF. The CDR3 DNA follows: TGTGCCAGCTCACCAACGACAGGGGACGAGCAGTACTTC.

CDR3 coding DNA: TGTGCCAGCATAAGACAGGGGGGGAGGGAGCTGTTTTTT. Amino acids: CASIRQGGRELFF. This chain joins TRBV25-1 and TRBJ2-2; TRBD1 aligns across 9 bases. The length of the CDR3 is 13 residues. Looked up from germline, CDR1 is MGHDK and CDR2 is SYGVNS. Unmatched junction bases numbered 6, after V lost 7 bases and J lost 9 bases.

The chain employs TRBV10-3 and TRBJ2-7, with D unresolved. The ends were cut back, 3 bases at V and 4 bases at J, with 16 bases in the middle. This CDR3 is 15 amino acids long. Germline V gene lookup returns CDR1 ENHRY and CDR2 SYGVKD. The CDR3 DNA is TGTGCCATCAGTGAATACAGTCAGGATGGATACGAGCAGTACTTC. Translating gives CAISEYSQDGYEQYF.

The V call is TRBV5-1, the J call TRBJ1-3; D is ambiguous. The CDR3 totals 15 residues. Trimming shortened V by 0 bases and J by 0 bases, and 7 bases separated the two germline ends. The V gene's germline CDR1 is SGHRS and CDR2 YFSETQ. The CDR3 DNA is TGCGCCAGCAGCTTGGCGTTTCCCTCTGGAAACACCATATATTTT. The encoded protein is CASSLAFPSGNTIYF.

The chain has TRBV7-2 and TRBJ2-5; D call uncertain. Looked up from germline, CDR1 is SGHTA and CDR2 is FQGNSA. Trimming removed 0 bases at V and 2 bases at J, with 4 bases between. The CDR3 has 13 amino acids. CDR3 DNA sequence: TGTGCCAGCAGCTTAGCGTCTCAAGAGACCCAGTACTTC. Its translation is CASSLASQETQYF.

The chain combines TRBV28 with TRBJ2-2, with D maybe TRBD1 (6 bases). The CDR3 is 18 residues long. Germline V CDR1 and CDR2: MDHEN, SYDVKM. Trimming pared 2 bases from V and 0 bases from J, leaving 16 bases between. CDR3 in DNA: TGTGCCAGCAGTTTAGGAGGCGCAGGGGCGACGAACACCGGGGAGCTGTTTTTT. Its protein is CASSLGGAGATNTGELFF.

J is TRBJ1-2 and V is TRBV13; the match to TRBD1 covers 7 bases. CDR3 size: 13 residues. Germline V gene lookup returns CDR1 PRHDT and CDR2 FYEKMQ (reference sequence). With 3 bases clipped from V and 4 bases from J, the junction kept 2 bases outside the gene matches. CDR3 in DNA: TGTGCCAGCAGCTTGACAGGGCGCTATGGCTACACCTTC. Its protein product is CASSLTGRYGYTF.

This sequence joins TRBV9 and TRBJ2-7; 9 nucleotides align to TRBD1. Per the germline V gene, CDR1 is SGDLS and CDR2 is YYNGEE. V was pared by 4 bases and J by 3 bases, with 11 bases of the junction left unmatched. This CDR3 has 16 residues. CDR3 region: CASSPAPGTGIYEQYF. CDR3 nucleotides: TGTGCCAGCAGCCCAGCCCCGGGGACAGGGATCTACGAGCAGTACTTC.

This clone came up once. The CDR3 sequence is CASSLGGGMGLPDTQYF. Here the CDR3 DNA reads TGCGCCAGCAGCTTGGGAGGGGGCATGGGGTTACCAGATACGCAGTATTTT. The rearrangement uses TRBV5-1 and TRBJ2-3, with 7 nucleotides matching TRBD1. The CDR3 spans 17 residues. The junction had 11 bases not matched to a gene; V was cut back by 0 bases and J by 4 bases. The germline V gene has CDR1 SGHRS and CDR2 YFSETQ.

The rearrangement uses TRBV7-9 and TRBJ2-7; tentatively, D is TRBD1 (5 bases). This CDR3 contains 15 residues. V was pared by 4 bases and J by 4 bases, with 17 bases between. CDR1 and CDR2 (germline): SEHNR, FQNEAQ (reference sequence). CDR3 nucleotide sequence: TGTGCCAGCAGCTCCCGTGGGGCCGGGCGGTACGAGCAGTACTTC. Translated: CASSSRGAGRYEQYF.

This clone was detected only a few times. The gene calls are TRBV7-3 and TRBJ1-6; possible D gene TRBD1, 6 bases. This CDR3 is built from 15 residues. CDR1 is SGHTA and CDR2 is FQGTGA in the germline V gene. Trimming took off 0 bases at V and 7 bases at J, with 10 bases between the two ends. Here the CDR3 reads CASSLTSGGNSPLHF. CDR3 bases: TGTGCCAGCAGCTTAACTAGCGGGGGCAATTCACCCCTCCACTTT.

Here the CDR3 reads CARSPTGSHQPQHF. CDR3 sequence (DNA): TGTGCCAGAAGCCCGACAGGGTCCCATCAGCCCCAGCATTTT. V and J are TRBV5-3 and TRBJ1-5; 7 positions match TRBD1. TRBV5-3 is identified as an open reading frame with a role that is uncertain. Trimming cost V 4 bases and J 5 bases; bases outside gene matches: 6. The CDR3 extends over 14 amino acids.